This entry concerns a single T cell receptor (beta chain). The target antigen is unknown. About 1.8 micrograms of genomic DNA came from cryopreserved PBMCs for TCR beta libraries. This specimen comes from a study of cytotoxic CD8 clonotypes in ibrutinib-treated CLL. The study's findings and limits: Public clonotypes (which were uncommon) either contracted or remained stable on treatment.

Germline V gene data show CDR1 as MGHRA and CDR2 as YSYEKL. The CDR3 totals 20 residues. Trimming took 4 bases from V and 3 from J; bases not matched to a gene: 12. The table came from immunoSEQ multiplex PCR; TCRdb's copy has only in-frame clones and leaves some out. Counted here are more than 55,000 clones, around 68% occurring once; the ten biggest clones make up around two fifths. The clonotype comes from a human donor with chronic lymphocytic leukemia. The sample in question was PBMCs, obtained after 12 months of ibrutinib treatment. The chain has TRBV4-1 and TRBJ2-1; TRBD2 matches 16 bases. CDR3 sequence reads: CASSLLRPGLAGGYYNEQFF. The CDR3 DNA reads TGCGCCAGCAGCCTACTACGTCCGGGACTAGCGGGAGGGTACTACAATGAGCAGTTCTTC.